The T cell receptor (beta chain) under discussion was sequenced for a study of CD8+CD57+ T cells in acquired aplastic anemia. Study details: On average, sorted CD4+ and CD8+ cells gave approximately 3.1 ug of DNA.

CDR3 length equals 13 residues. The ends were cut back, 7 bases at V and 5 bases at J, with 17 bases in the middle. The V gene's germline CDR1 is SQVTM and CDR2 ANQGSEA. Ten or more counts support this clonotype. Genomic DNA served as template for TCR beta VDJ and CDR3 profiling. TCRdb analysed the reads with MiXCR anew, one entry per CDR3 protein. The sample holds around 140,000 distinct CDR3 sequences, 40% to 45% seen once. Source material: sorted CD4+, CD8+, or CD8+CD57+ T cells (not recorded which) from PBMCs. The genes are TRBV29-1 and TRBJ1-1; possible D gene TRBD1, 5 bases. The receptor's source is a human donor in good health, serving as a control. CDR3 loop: CSATGFLKTEAFF. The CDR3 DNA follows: TGCAGCGCTACAGGCTTTTTAAAGACTGAAGCTTTCTTT.